The clone carrying this TCR beta chain was counted at least ten times. Its target is not known. The data were obtained in a study of CD8+CD57+ T cells in acquired aplastic anemia. Study details: Each DNA sample taken from sorted CD4+ and CD8+ cells came to approximately 3.2 ug on average. Broader study findings: Fewer than 30 CD8+ CDR3 sequences were shared between patients and controls.

The CDR3 extends over 16 amino acids. CDR1 is LNHDA and CDR2 is SQIVND in the germline V gene (reference sequence). V was clipped by 2 bases and J by 4 bases; unmatched bases: 7. Patients who underwent sequencing had shown CD8+CD57+ cell expansion by flow cytometry. Blood sampling was performed on the patients, and none of them had received therapy by then. Profiling of TCR beta VDJ combinations and CDR3 sequences used genomic DNA as template. In TCRdb, the reads were re-called with MiXCR into one record per CDR3 protein. The table records around 430,000 distinct CDR3 sequences, less than 35% of them present only once.

This sequence joins TRBV19 and TRBJ1-5; 8 nucleotides match TRBD1. The TCR was taken from a human donor with aplastic anemia. Sequenced material: sorted CD4+, CD8+, or CD8+CD57+ T cells (not recorded which) from PBMCs. DNA for the CDR3: TGTGCCAGTAGTATAAAAGGAAGACAGGGGAATCAGCCCCAGCATTTT. Its translation is CASSIKGRQGNQPQHF.